This T cell receptor beta chain was sequenced for a study of low-dose radiotherapy and immunotherapy resistance in tumors. Specified time point: before trial treatment. Gene-specific TRAV and TRBV primers were used for first-strand cDNA, covering alpha and beta chains. The authors amplified TCRs for 20 PCR cycles with a constant-region primer and a V-primer adapter. TCRdb reprocessed the reads via MiXCR and lists one record per CDR3 protein. The data contain 35,000 to 50,000 distinct CDR3 sequences, around a third of them singletons. The clonotype originates from a male donor with gallbladder cancer. The sample was PBMCs, taken before treatment.

The CDR3 here is CSAFVRVSSEAFF. The CDR3 coding sequence is TGCAGTGCTTTCGTCAGAGTAAGCTCTGAAGCTTTCTTT. The rearrangement joins TRBV20-1 to TRBJ1-1; D ambiguous. V lost 5 bases, J lost 6 bases, and 16 bases lay in between. This CDR3 is 13 amino acids long. CDR1 is DFQATT and CDR2 is SNEGSKA in the germline V gene (reference sequence).